This TCR beta chain was sequenced in a study of T cell repertoires in cytomegalovirus infection. Study in general: Recently identified HLA-C-restricted CMV epitopes were among the peptides used. Matching HLA type and CMV infection were both indicated by public TCR beta signatures.

This clonotype was seen a few times. Its antigen remains unidentified. V was pared by 7 bases and J by 0 bases, with 6 bases between. CDR3 size: 13 residues. The V gene's germline CDR1 is MNHNY and CDR2 SVGAGI (reference sequence). TCRdb used MiXCR to reprocess the reads, holding one entry per CDR3 protein. Altogether 450,000 to 600,000 distinct CDR3 sequences are present, roughly 46% being singletons, with the ten largest covering roughly two fifths. Sequencing was performed on cultured PBMCs, taken from culture after CMV antigen stimulation. The rearrangement links TRBV6-6 to TRBJ1-4, with unresolved D. The receptor was derived from a human donor in good health (CMV status not recorded). Some clones in this sample may be carry-over from other donors' samples. CDR3 coding DNA: TGTGCCAGCATCTCTGCAACTAATGAAAAACTGTTTTTT. Encoded protein: CASISATNEKLFF.